The present T cell receptor beta chain was sequenced within a study of regulatory T cells in long-lasting Graves disease. The time point was: persistent/refractory GD, antithyroid drugs over 5 years with positive TRAb. Following extraction of RNA from PBMCs, that RNA was used to make the TCR library. The TCR beta library used iRepertoire HTBI primers with Arm-PCR amplification of CDR3. TCRdb itself ran the multiplex PCR reads through MiXCR, one entry per CDR3 protein. In the table there are fewer than 400,000 distinct CDR3 sequences, roughly 20% of which are singletons. This clonotype was counted at least ten times. Its antigen is not identified. The CDR3 consists of 12 residues. CDR1 SGHTA and CDR2 FQGNSA come from the germline V gene. The ends were cut back, 6 bases at V and 4 bases at J, with 10 bases in the middle. The study, taken as a whole, reports: Reduced TCR diversity was observed in persistent Graves' patients versus newly diagnosed patients.

This TCR was sampled from a female donor with Graves disease. The rearrangement uses TRBV7-2 and TRBJ2-7; tentatively, D is TRBD2 (6 bases). Material: peripheral blood mononuclear cells (PBMCs), obtained when the disease was refractory, from a patient treated with antithyroid drugs. The CDR3 coding sequence is TGTGCCAGCAGGGCCGGGGGATACGAGCAGTACTTC. Translation gives CASRAGGYEQYF.